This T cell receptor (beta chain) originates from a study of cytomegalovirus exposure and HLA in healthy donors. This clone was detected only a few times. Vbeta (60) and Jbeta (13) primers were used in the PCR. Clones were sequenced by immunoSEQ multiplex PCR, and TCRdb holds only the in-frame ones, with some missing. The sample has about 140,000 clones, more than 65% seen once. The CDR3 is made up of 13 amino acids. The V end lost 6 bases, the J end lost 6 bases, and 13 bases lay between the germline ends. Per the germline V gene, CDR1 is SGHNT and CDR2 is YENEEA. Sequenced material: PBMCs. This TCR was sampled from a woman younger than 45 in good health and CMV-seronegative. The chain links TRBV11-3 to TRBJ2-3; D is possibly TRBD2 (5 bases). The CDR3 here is CASSRTLGDTQYF. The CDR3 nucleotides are TGTGCCAGCAGTCGGACTCTGGGGGATACGCAGTATTTT.